This T cell receptor beta chain was obtained from a study of T cells in Graves' hyperthyroidism and ophthalmopathy. V gave up 6 bases and J gave up 0 bases; unmatched junction bases: 8. CDR1 and CDR2 from the germline V gene are SGHAT and FQNNGV. The CDR3 contains 15 residues. Amplification targeted TCR beta CDR3 regions from RNA transcripts. RT-PCR in the first round (using the HTBI primer set) targeted the TCR CDR3. TCRdb re-analysed the multiplex PCR reads in MiXCR, keeping a single row per CDR3 protein. Of approximately 400,000 distinct CDR3 sequences listed, more than 15% were seen once; the top ten hold less than 15%.

The sequencing input was blood. This sequence originates from a young woman with Graves' hyperthyroidism. The chain links TRBV11-2 to TRBJ2-7; 7 nucleotides align to TRBD1. The CDR3 loop reads CASSLTTGFSYEQYF. For the CDR3, the DNA is TGTGCCAGCAGTTTGACGACAGGGTTCTCCTACGAGCAGTACTTC.